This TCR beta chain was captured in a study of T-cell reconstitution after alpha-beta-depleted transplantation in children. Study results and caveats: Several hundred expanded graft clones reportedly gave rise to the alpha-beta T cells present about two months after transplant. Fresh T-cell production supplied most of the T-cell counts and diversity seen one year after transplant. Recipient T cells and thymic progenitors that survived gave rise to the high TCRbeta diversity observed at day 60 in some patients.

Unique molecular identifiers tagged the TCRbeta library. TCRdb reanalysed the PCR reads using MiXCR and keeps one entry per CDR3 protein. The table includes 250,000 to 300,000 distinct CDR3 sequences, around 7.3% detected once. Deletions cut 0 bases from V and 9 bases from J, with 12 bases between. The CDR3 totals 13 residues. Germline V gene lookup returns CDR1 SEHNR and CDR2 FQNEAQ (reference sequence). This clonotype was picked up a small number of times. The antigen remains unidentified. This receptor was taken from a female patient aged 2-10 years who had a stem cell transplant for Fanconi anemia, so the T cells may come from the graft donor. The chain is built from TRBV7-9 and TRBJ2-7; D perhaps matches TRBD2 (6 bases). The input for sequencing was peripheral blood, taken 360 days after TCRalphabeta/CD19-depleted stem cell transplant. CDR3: CASSLARREAQYF. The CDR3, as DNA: TGTGCCAGCAGCTTAGCGCGGAGGGAAGCGCAGTACTTC.